This T cell receptor (beta chain) was recorded in a study of beta chain features in type 1 diabetes. Study information: Cell yields, gender and age were similar in healthy donors and patients.

The purity of all sorted populations exceeded 95%. The isolated RNA, all of it, was reverse transcribed, so expressed TCRB transcripts were what got sequenced. Measured with immunoSEQ multiplex PCR; TCRdb has only the in-frame clones, and not every one. Of under 450,000 clones listed, around 13% were seen once; the top ten hold around 0.035%. Of note for this clone: Its antigen remains unknown.

Findings and caveats of the study: Comparison showed that naive, central memory and Treg TCRB repertoires appeared more similar among patients than among healthy donors. For type 1 diabetes patients, VDJ junctions showed fewer insertions and more deletions.

Per germline, CDR1 GTSNPN and CDR2 SVGIG (reference sequence). The CDR3 spans 15 residues. V was shortened by 0 bases and J by 8 bases, with 19 bases between the two germline ends. The clonotype comes from a man aged 30 to 45 in good health. Material: naive CD4+ T cells from blood. The V and J genes are TRBV30 and TRBJ2-5; tentative D call: TRBD1 (6 bases). CDR3 nucleotide sequence: TGTGCCTGGAGTGTAGGTTCAGGGGTCAGGGTCACCCAGTACTTC. Translated: CAWSVGSGVRVTQYF.